Listed here are 22 T cell receptor beta chains from one sample, sequenced in a study of blood T cell repertoires in COVID-19. Libraries were prepared by immunoSEQ multiplex PCR; TCRdb keeps only in-frame clonotypes and omits some of them. This sample yields about 360,000 clones, of which around 87% are seen a single time; approximately 2.9% belongs to the top ten. The sequenced sample consisted of peripheral blood. These receptors all stem from a human donor in a cohort sampled during active COVID-19.

The chain combines TRBV2 with TRBJ2-5, with D possibly TRBD1 on 6 matching bases. The length of the CDR3 is 14 residues. Germline values: CDR1 SNHLY, CDR2 FYNNEI. Trimming took off 7 bases at V and 5 bases at J, with 17 bases between the two ends. The CDR3 sequence: CASKASSGVETQYF. The CDR3 DNA follows: TGTGCCAGCAAGGCTTCATCAGGGGTTGAGACCCAGTACTTC. Variable domain in full (rest from reference TRBV2 and TRBJ2-5): EPEVTQTPSHQVTQMGQEVILRCVPISNHLYFYWYRQILGQKVEFLVSFYNNEISEKSEIFDDQFSVERPDGSNFTLKIRSTKLEDSAMYFCASKASSGVETQYFGPGTRLLVL.

This chain uses TRBV19 with TRBJ2-2; D unresolved. The germline CDR1 and CDR2 sequences are LNHDA and SQIVND (reference sequence). CDR3 length: 13 amino acids. The germline V and J ends were trimmed by 8 bases and 0 bases, with 7 bases remaining between them. CDR3 in DNA: TGTGCCAGTCAGGTTACGAACACCGGGGAGCTGTTTTTT. Protein product: CASQVTNTGELFF.

This clone was observed a few times. In DNA form, the CDR3 reads TGTGCCAGCAGTGCCCAGTACGAGCAGTACTTC. Residues: CASSAQYEQYF. The chain joins TRBV25-1 to TRBJ2-7; D is unresolved. The germline CDR1 and CDR2 sequences are MGHDK and SYGVNS. Trimming took 4 bases from V and 4 from J, leaving 5 bases between them. The CDR3 extends over 11 amino acids.

This chain joins TRBV29-1 and TRBJ1-2; a possible D gene is TRBD1 (6 bases). Per the germline V gene, CDR1 is SQVTM and CDR2 is ANQGSEA. The CDR3 covers 13 residues. Trimming took 1 base from V and 6 from J, leaving 12 bases between them. The DNA for the CDR3 is TGCAGCGTTGAAGGCGCGGACAGCAATGGCTACACCTTC. Translating it yields CSVEGADSNGYTF.

This clone was counted ten times or more. This chain joins TRBV13 and TRBJ2-7; D is unresolved. The CDR3 consists of 14 residues. V lost 4 bases and J lost 0, with 10 bases in between. Germline CDR1 is PRHDT and CDR2 is FYEKMQ (reference sequence). DNA for the CDR3: TGTGCCAGCAGCTCAACCGGGTCCTCCTACGAGCAGTACTTC. Translating it yields CASSSTGSSYEQYF.

The sample holds one count of this clone. This chain connects TRBV20-1 to TRBJ2-5; D possibly corresponds to TRBD2 (6 bases). Germline CDR1 and CDR2: DFQATT and SNEGSKA (reference sequence). V gave up 3 bases and J gave up 5 bases, with 13 bases separating them. This CDR3 has 13 residues. CDR3 sequence: CSASRGGLETQYF. The CDR3 nucleotides read TGCAGTGCTAGTAGAGGAGGGTTGGAGACCCAGTACTTC.

The rearrangement links TRBV4-2 to TRBJ2-3; D possibly corresponds to TRBD2 (6 bases). Germline V gene sequence: CDR1 LGHNA, CDR2 YNFKEQ. This CDR3 has 17 amino acids. Between the trimmed V and J ends, which lost 4 bases and 1 base, there was a span of 18 bases. The CDR3 spells CASSPGVWGVGTDTQYF. The DNA of the CDR3 is TGTGCCAGCAGCCCGGGGGTTTGGGGGGTGGGCACAGATACGCAGTATTTT.

The chain joins TRBV2 to TRBJ2-1, with a tentative D call TRBD1 (5 bases). The V end was cut by 3 bases, the J end by 0 bases, with 12 bases between. The V gene's germline CDR1 is SNHLY and CDR2 FYNNEI. This CDR3 region has 16 residues. Here the CDR3 reads CASSDLLTGSYNEQFF. As DNA, the CDR3 is TGTGCCAGCAGTGATCTCCTAACAGGCTCCTACAATGAGCAGTTCTTC.

The V and J genes are TRBV9 and TRBJ2-2; D may be TRBD2 (6 bases). Trimming took off 4 bases at V and 4 bases at J, with 17 bases between the two ends. Germline CDR1 reads SGDLS; CDR2 reads YYNGEE. The CDR3 totals 16 residues. CDR3 in amino acids: CASSPTGRGGTGELFF. The CDR3, as DNA: TGTGCCAGCAGCCCTACGGGTAGGGGAGGCACCGGGGAGCTGTTTTTT. The full variable domain, with the rest looked up from reference TRBV9 and TRBJ2-2, is DSGVTQTPKHLITATGQRVTLRCSPRSGDLSVYWYQQSLDQGLQFLIQYYNGEERAKGNILERFSAQQFPDLHSELNLSSLELGDSALYFCASSPTGRGGTGELFFGEGSRLTVL.

This rearrangement joins TRBV3-1 (or the pseudogene TRBV3-2) to TRBJ1-2; 7 nucleotides align to TRBD1. The CDR3 contains 15 residues. Germline V gene lookup returns CDR1 LGHDT and CDR2 YNNKEL (reference sequence). V lost 4 bases and J lost 3; bases outside the gene matches: 8. Written as DNA, the CDR3 is TGTGCCAGCAGCCTGGGTTCACAGGGGTACTATGGCTACACCTTC. Translating it yields CASSLGSQGYYGYTF.

This rearrangement joins TRBV5-1 to TRBJ1-4, with 10 positions matching TRBD1. After removal of 2 bases from V and 8 bases from J, the junction contained 12 bases not matched to a gene. The germline gives CDR1 SGHRS, CDR2 YFSETQ. This CDR3 comprises 17 residues. The CDR3 reads CASSFQLSGTGEEKLFF. In nucleotides, the CDR3 is TGCGCCAGCAGCTTCCAACTATCCGGGACAGGGGAGGAAAAACTGTTTTTT.

The rearrangement joins TRBV3-1 (or the pseudogene TRBV3-2) to TRBJ2-1; a possible D gene is TRBD2 (6 bases). Deletions cut 4 bases from V and 7 bases from J, with 17 bases between. This CDR3 is built from 15 residues. CDR1 LGHDT and CDR2 YNNKEL come from the germline V gene (reference sequence). CDR3 sequence reads: CASSPWASVKNEQFF. The DNA of the CDR3 is TGTGCCAGCAGCCCATGGGCTAGCGTTAAGAATGAGCAGTTCTTC.

This rearrangement joins TRBV3-1 (or the pseudogene TRBV3-2) to TRBJ1-1; TRBD1 might be the D (6 bases). V shed 4 bases and J shed 10 bases, with 19 bases lying between them. Looked up from germline, CDR1 is LGHDT and CDR2 is YNNKEL (reference sequence). This CDR3 is 14 amino acids long. The CDR3, as DNA: TGTGCCAGCAGCCCCTTAGGTGGGACAACGGGAGCTTTCTTT. It is translated as CASSPLGGTTGAFF.

The chain is built from TRBV21-1 and TRBJ2-7; the D call in the table, TRBD1, was not verified against the DNA. TRBV21-1 is assigned pseudogene status. This CDR3 contains 18 residues. The CDR3 nucleotides read TGTGCCAGCAGCAAAGCGGGAGGGGGACAGGCGAACTCCTACGAGCAGTACTTC. This sequence encodes CASSKAGGGQANSYEQYF.

This chain links TRBV11-2 with TRBJ1-1, with 9 positions matching TRBD1. The junction had 9 bases not matched to a gene; V was cut back by 4 bases and J by 6 bases. This CDR3 contains 15 residues. CDR1 and CDR2 from the germline V gene are SGHAT and FQNNGV. The CDR3 here is CASSSDRGEVAEAFF. CDR3 nucleotides: TGTGCCAGCAGCTCAGACAGGGGGGAGGTAGCTGAAGCTTTCTTT.

V is TRBV7-9 and J is TRBJ2-7, with 10 bases matching TRBD1. This CDR3 contains 15 residues. The V segment lost 2 bases and the J segment 5 bases; nucleotides outside the gene matches: 6. Germline CDR1 reads SEHNR; CDR2 reads FQNEAQ (reference sequence). CDR3 nucleotides: TGTGCCAGCAGCTTAAGGACAGGGGGACTGGACGAGCAGTACTTC. Protein: CASSLRTGGLDEQYF.

The chain has TRBV12-3 or TRBV12-4 and TRBJ2-7, with D perhaps TRBD1 (5 bases). V lost 8 bases, J lost 2 bases, and 10 bases lay in between. The length of the CDR3 is 12 residues. The CDR3 loop is CASGFRAYEQYF. The CDR3 DNA reads as TGTGCCAGCGGGTTCAGGGCCTACGAGCAGTACTTC.

The chain joins TRBV6-5 to TRBJ1-4; D gene uncertain. V dropped 8 bases and J dropped 3 bases, with 13 bases sitting between them. This CDR3 region has 14 residues. Germline values: CDR1 MNHEY, CDR2 SVGAGI. CDR3 in amino acids: CASGIEWSNEKLFF. CDR3 bases: TGTGCCAGCGGTATTGAGTGGTCTAATGAAAAACTGTTTTTT.

This clone has only one observation. This chain uses TRBV30 with TRBJ2-3, with TRBD2 identical over 7 bases. The CDR3 consists of 15 residues. CDR1 GTSNPN and CDR2 SVGIG come from the germline V gene (reference sequence). The ends lost 3 bases at V and 6 bases at J; junction bases unmatched: 12. CDR3: CAWSLLAGGGDTQYF. The CDR3 DNA reads as TGTGCCTGGAGCCTACTAGCCGGGGGAGGGGATACGCAGTATTTT. The variable domain in full, with the rest retrieved from reference TRBV30 and TRBJ2-3, is SQTIHQWPATLVQPVGSPLSLECTVEGTSNPNLYWYRQAAGRGLQLLFYSVGIGQISSEVPQNLSASRPQDRQFILSSKKLLLSDSGFYLCAWSLLAGGGDTQYFGPGTRLTVL.

This chain uses TRBV29-1 with TRBJ2-7; no clear D. The CDR3 extends over 19 amino acids. Germline V gene lookup returns CDR1 SQVTM and CDR2 ANQGSEA. V was clipped by 4 bases and J by 0 bases, with 28 bases between them. The CDR3, as DNA: TGCAGCGTTGTTTACCGTGGGCTTGGAATAAATCCCAGCTCCTACGAGCAGTACTTC. Translating gives CSVVYRGLGINPSSYEQYF.

The chain combines TRBV6-5 with TRBJ2-7, with TRBD2 as a possible D gene (5 bases). V lost 6 bases and J lost 1, with 10 bases in between. Germline V gene lookup returns CDR1 MNHEY and CDR2 SVGAGI. CDR3 length equals 13 residues. The CDR3 loop is CASRAVDSYEQYF. CDR3 DNA sequence: TGTGCCAGCAGAGCGGTGGATTCCTACGAGCAGTACTTC.

About this clone: One junction end does not reproduce the germline sequence, and a read error may be involved. This chain joins TRBV20-1 and TRBJ1-1; D uncertain. This CDR3 has 8 residues. Germline V gene lookup returns CDR1 DFQATT and CDR2 SNEGSKA (reference sequence). The CDR3 reads CSARESQF. The CDR3 nucleotides read TGCAGTGCTAGAGAATCCCAGTTT.